This T cell receptor (beta chain) was obtained from a study of cytomegalovirus exposure and HLA in healthy donors. Across the study: The same platform used for the 650 to 850 first-cohort repertoires was also used for the 100 to 150 validation repertoires, as a later analysis reported.

Notes on the study in general: It was reportedly the case that the classifier diagnosed cytomegalovirus status with high specificity and sensitivity. A few CMV-associated chains were confirmed in vitro to be specific for CMV antigens. That first-cohort TCR clusters tended to co-occur in the approximately 110 validation repertoires was found in a later analysis.

Assay: immunoSEQ multiplex PCR; the TCRdb copy retains only in-frame clones and omits some. This sample has roughly 120,000 clones, with around nine tenths found just once. This clone was observed a handful of times. Its cognate antigen is unknown. The CDR3 contains 15 residues. Germline V gives CDR1 MNHEY, CDR2 SMNVEV (reference sequence). V lost 5 bases and J lost 0, with 14 bases in between. The sample comprised PBMCs. This clonotype was sampled from a woman between 18 and 30 years old in good health and CMV-seronegative. V usage is TRBV27 and J usage is TRBJ2-7; D unclear. CDR3 amino acids: CASSQWPSSSYEQYF. CDR3 DNA sequence: TGTGCCAGCAGTCAATGGCCCAGTTCCTCCTACGAGCAGTACTTC.